This T cell receptor (beta chain) was recorded in a study of T cell repertoires in ileal Crohn's disease. Clones were read by immunoSEQ multiplex PCR, and TCRdb kept only the in-frame ones, dropping some. This table has fewer than 6,500 clones, roughly four fifths appearing once. Per germline, CDR1 KGHSH and CDR2 LQKENI. The CDR3 totals 15 residues. Losses at the gene ends were 0 bases for V and 9 bases for J; bases not matched to a gene: 11. The J gene is TRBJ2-7, the V gene TRBV18, with 7 bases matching TRBD2. The TCR was taken from an adult with Crohn's disease. What was sequenced was ileal tissue. This CDR3 is CASSPPGGSLRVQYF. In DNA form, the CDR3 reads TGTGCCAGCTCACCACCGGGAGGGTCTCTACGCGTGCAGTACTTC.